This TCR beta chain was found in a study of Graves' ophthalmopathy and Graves' hyperthyroidism. Study-wide results and limits: A model of 13 signatures distinguished ophthalmopathy from stable hyperthyroidism at approximately 90% sensitivity and 65% to 84% specificity.

The CDR3 sequence is 15 residues long. Per germline, CDR1 SNHLY and CDR2 FYNNEI. V trimming: 6 bases; J trimming: 0 bases; junction bases outside the gene matches: 5. Amplification of TCR beta CDR3 regions used RNA transcripts. HTBI-primed first-round RT-PCR preceded second-round multiplex PCR. Each CDR3 protein gets one entry after TCRdb re-called the multiplex PCR reads with MiXCR. Of 200,000 to 250,000 distinct CDR3 sequences listed, approximately 29% are singletons. This clonotype showed up many times. Its target is unknown. Certain patients were not enrolled. These were patients with other autoimmune diseases, uncontrolled infections, pregnancy or lactation. The PBMCs were taken from 10 ml of fresh peripheral blood.

This chain links TRBV2 with TRBJ2-7; 10 nucleotides line up with TRBD1. The receptor's source is a man aged 45-60 years with Graves' ophthalmopathy. Input material: peripheral blood. CDR3 bases: TGTGCCAGCAGGGGGGACAGGGGCTACTCCTACGAGCAGTACTTC. Translating it yields CASRGDRGYSYEQYF.